The 18 T cell receptor beta chains given below trace back to one sample, sequenced in a study of blood T cell repertoires in COVID-19 (dated by TCRdb to the early 2020s). The library came from the immunoSEQ multiplex PCR assay. TCRdb carries this immuneACCESS record with in-frame sequences only. Its versions omit some clonotypes, under half of them owing to an unresolved V gene in the studies checked, with the rest unexplained. The sample includes just over 250,000 clones, with around 80% observed a single time. Of the sample, roughly 4% falls within the top ten clones. Sequencing was performed on PBMCs or T cells enriched from blood (not recorded which). Receptors were obtained from a man in his thirties or forties with acute COVID-19.

This chain connects TRBV15 to TRBJ1-1; TRBD1 aligns across 7 bases. Germline trimming cut 3 bases from V and 1 base from J; bases unmatched to any gene: 5. The CDR3 has 15 residues. The germline gives CDR1 LNHNV, CDR2 YYDKDF (reference sequence). The CDR3 is CATSSLRGENTEAFF. DNA for the CDR3: TGTGCCACCAGCAGCCTCAGGGGGGAGAACACTGAAGCTTTCTTT.

This chain joins TRBV6-5 and TRBJ1-4, with D perhaps TRBD1 (5 bases). V was shortened by 0 bases and J by 7 bases, with 12 bases between the two germline ends. There are 15 residues in the CDR3. CDR1 is MNHEY, CDR2 SVGAGI, per germline. The CDR3 protein is CASSYSPGSGEKLFF. The CDR3 DNA reads as TGTGCCAGCAGTTACTCTCCAGGGTCGGGTGAAAAACTGTTTTTT.

The chain combines TRBV14 with TRBJ1-4; maybe TRBD1 (5 bases). Germline CDR1 is SGHDN and CDR2 is FVKESK. This CDR3 is built from 15 residues. V dropped 2 bases and J dropped 7 bases, with 14 bases sitting between them. The CDR3 DNA reads as TGTGCCAGCAGCCAAAGGGGAGGGGCTGGTGAAAAACTGTTTTTT. It yields the protein CASSQRGGAGEKLFF.

The chain links TRBV5-1 to TRBJ2-2, with 9 bases fitting TRBD1. In germline, CDR1 is SGHRS, CDR2 YFSETQ. The CDR3 is made up of 18 amino acids. Trimming at V came to 4 bases and at J to 0 bases, leaving 10 bases not matched to a gene. This CDR3 reads CASSPETGGIANTGELFF. CDR3 sequence (DNA): TGCGCCAGCAGCCCGGAGACAGGGGGGATCGCGAACACCGGGGAGCTGTTTTTT. The full variable domain, its missing parts supplied by reference TRBV5-1 and TRBJ2-2, is KAGVTQTPRYLIKTRGQQVTLSCSPISGHRSVSWYQQTPGQGLQFLFEYFSETQRNKGNFPGRFSGRQFSNSRSEMNVSTLELGDSALYLCASSPETGGIANTGELFFGEGSRLTVL.

The rearrangement links TRBV18 to TRBJ1-5; maybe TRBD1 (5 bases). V was clipped by 3 bases and J by 2 bases, with 14 bases between them. Germline lookup yields CDR1 KGHSH and CDR2 LQKENI. The CDR3 is 16 residues long. CDR3 loop: CASSPRDSPGNQPQHF. Written as DNA, the CDR3 is TGTGCCAGCTCACCCCGGGACTCCCCCGGCAATCAGCCCCAGCATTTT.

This chain connects TRBV7-8 to TRBJ1-3; D not certain. Germline CDR1 and CDR2: SGHVS and FQNEAQ. V dropped 3 bases and J dropped 16 bases, with 13 bases sitting between them. The CDR3 has 11 amino acids. The CDR3 loop is CASSFNLEWYF. In nucleotides, the CDR3 is TGTGCCAGCAGCTTCAACTTAGAATGGTATTTT.

The V call is TRBV10-3, the J call TRBJ1-2, with D maybe TRBD1 (6 bases). This CDR3 has 15 amino acids. The V end was cut by 2 bases, the J end by 4 bases, with 14 bases between. Germline-derived CDR1 and CDR2 are ENHRY and SYGVKD. The CDR3 coding sequence is TGTGCCATCAGTGAGGGATGGGGGGGCGCCTATGGCTACACCTTC. This translates into CAISEGWGGAYGYTF.

The V call is TRBV12-3 or TRBV12-4, the J call TRBJ2-1; tentatively, D is TRBD2 (5 bases). This CDR3 is 13 amino acids long. The ends were cut back, 7 bases at V and 9 bases at J, with 16 bases in the middle. Here the CDR3 reads CASKDSVSTEQFF. In DNA, the CDR3 is TGTGCCAGCAAGGACTCGGTTTCCACTGAGCAGTTCTTC.

This clone was counted once. This chain connects TRBV11-3 to TRBJ2-1; tentatively, D is TRBD2 (6 bases). Trimming cost V 1 base and J 7 bases, with 14 bases left between them. CDR3 length equals 15 residues. CDR1 is SGHNT, CDR2 YENEEA, per germline. The CDR3 DNA follows: TGTGCCAGCAGCTTAGGGGAGGTCTACCGAAATGAGCAGTTCTTC. This encodes CASSLGEVYRNEQFF. The complete variable domain, with remaining parts taken from reference TRBV11-3 and TRBJ2-1, reads EAGVVQSPRYKIIEKKQPVAFWCNPISGHNTLYWYLQNLGQGPELLIRYENEEAVDDSQLPKDRFSAERLKGVDSTLKIQPAELGDSAVYLCASSLGEVYRNEQFFGPGTRLTVL.

This clone is a singleton in its sample. The V and J genes are TRBV19 and TRBJ2-2, with 7 bases matching TRBD1. The germline V gene has CDR1 LNHDA and CDR2 SQIVND (reference sequence). Trimming took 7 bases from V and 6 from J; bases not matched to a gene: 11. The CDR3 is 15 residues long. DNA for the CDR3: TGTGCCAGTAACAAAGAAGCGACAGGGTCCGGGGAGCTGTTTTTT. As protein: CASNKEATGSGELFF. Complete variable domain (other parts from reference TRBV19 and TRBJ2-2): DGGITQSPKYLFRKEGQNVTLSCEQNLNHDAMYWYRQDPGQGLRLIYYSQIVNDFQKGDIAEGYSVSREKKESFPLTVTSAQKNPTAFYLCASNKEATGSGELFFGEGSRLTVL.

The chain is built from TRBV7-9 and TRBJ1-4; D is uncertain. V lost 2 bases and J 4 bases, leaving 8 bases between the germline ends. The CDR3 is 14 residues long. Germline values: CDR1 SEHNR, CDR2 FQNEAQ (reference sequence). This chain's CDR3 is CASSLNTLNEKLFF. The CDR3 bases are TGTGCCAGCAGCTTAAACACGCTTAATGAAAAACTGTTTTTT.

The CDR3 is CASSARTGGVQPQHF. In DNA form, the CDR3 reads TGTGCCAGCAGCGCCCGGACAGGGGGCGTGCAGCCCCAGCATTTT. The V gene is TRBV2, the J gene TRBJ1-5, with 11 bases identical to TRBD1. The CDR3 contains 15 residues. The V gene's germline CDR1 is SNHLY and CDR2 FYNNEI. V lost 6 bases, J lost 7 bases, and 8 bases stayed unmatched.

The chain couples TRBV7-2 to TRBJ2-3, with 10 bases identical to TRBD2. Germline CDR1 and CDR2: SGHTA and FQGNSA. Germline trimming cut 7 bases from V and 3 bases from J; bases unmatched to any gene: 10. The CDR3 spans 16 residues. DNA for the CDR3: TGTGCCAGCAATCTACCCGGGACTAGCGAAACAGATACGCAGTATTTT. Translated, it gives CASNLPGTSETDTQYF. The entire variable domain, with the rest obtained from reference TRBV7-2 and TRBJ2-3, is as follows: GAGVSQSPSNKVTEKGKDVELRCDPISGHTALYWYRQSLGQGLEFLIYFQGNSAPDKSGLPSDRFSAERTGGSVSTLTIQRTQQEDSAVYLCASNLPGTSETDTQYFGPGTRLTVL.

The chain joins TRBV7-9 to TRBJ1-1, with 9 bases fitting TRBD1. The V and J ends lost 4 bases and 0 bases, in that order; junction bases with no gene match: 9. The CDR3 consists of 17 residues. Germline V CDR1 and CDR2: SEHNR, FQNEAQ (reference sequence). This CDR3 reads CASSSYRGQWVNTEAFF. DNA for the CDR3: TGTGCCAGCAGCTCGTACAGGGGGCAGTGGGTGAACACTGAAGCTTTCTTT.

The V call is TRBV7-9, the J call TRBJ2-1, with a possible D match to TRBD1 (5 bases). CDR1 is SEHNR, CDR2 FQNEAQ, per germline (reference sequence). Trimming left V 5 bases short and J 4 bases short, with 12 bases between. CDR3 length: 14 amino acids. The CDR3 loop reads CASSHQDSYNEQFF. CDR3 nucleotide sequence: TGTGCCAGCAGCCATCAAGACAGTTACAATGAGCAGTTCTTC. Full variable domain (rest looked up from reference TRBV7-9 and TRBJ2-1): DTGVSQNPRHKITKRGQNVTFRCDPISEHNRLYWYRQTLGQGPEFLTYFQNEAQLEKSRLLSDRFSAERPKGSFSTLEIQRTEQGDSAMYLCASSHQDSYNEQFFGPGTRLTVL.

V and J are TRBV29-1 and TRBJ2-1, with 10 bases that match TRBD2. The CDR3 runs to 14 residues. Germline lookup yields CDR1 SQVTM and CDR2 ANQGSEA. With 6 bases clipped from V and 7 bases from J, the junction kept 9 bases outside the gene matches. CDR3 DNA sequence: TGCAGCGTCGATACTAGCGGGGTTAAAAATGAGCAGTTCTTC. It specifies CSVDTSGVKNEQFF.

This chain joins TRBV6-5 and TRBJ1-2, with 9 bases lining up with TRBD1. With 6 bases clipped from V and 2 bases from J, the junction kept 1 base outside the gene matches. CDR3 length: 13 amino acids. Germline V gene data show CDR1 as MNHEY and CDR2 as SVGAGI. Here the CDR3 reads CASRGTGNYGYTF. CDR3 nucleotide sequence: TGTGCCAGCAGGGGGACAGGGAACTATGGCTACACCTTC.

The chain links TRBV24-1 to TRBJ1-2; possibly TRBD1 for D (6 bases). This CDR3 is built from 14 residues. Trimming took off 5 bases at V and 2 bases at J, with 11 bases between the two ends. Germline-derived CDR1 and CDR2 are KGHDR and SFDVKD. In DNA, the CDR3 is TGTGCCACCAGTGCAGGGGCGGAAAACTATGGCTACACCTTC. Protein sequence: CATSAGAENYGYTF.